This T cell receptor (beta chain) came from a study of T-cell reconstitution after alpha-beta-depleted transplantation in children. Germline values: CDR1 SGHRS, CDR2 YFSETQ. The CDR3 contains 15 residues. Trimming took off 0 bases at V and 1 base at J, with 10 bases between the two ends. Unique molecular identifiers were incorporated during preparation of the TCRbeta library. TCRdb reanalysed the PCR reads using MiXCR and keeps one entry per CDR3 protein. The table has hundreds of thousands of distinct CDR3 sequences, about a tenth seen once. In this sample, this clonotype turned up many times. The input for sequencing was PBMCs from the stem cell graft donor, taken from the stem cell graft. V gene TRBV5-1 combines with J gene TRBJ1-1; TRBD1 might be the D (6 bases). The receptor's source is a human donor who donated a stem cell graft to a child with SCID. CDR3 coding DNA: TGCGCCAGCAGCTTGGCCCCGGGACAGAACACTGAAGCTTTCTTT. Translated, it gives CASSLAPGQNTEAFF.